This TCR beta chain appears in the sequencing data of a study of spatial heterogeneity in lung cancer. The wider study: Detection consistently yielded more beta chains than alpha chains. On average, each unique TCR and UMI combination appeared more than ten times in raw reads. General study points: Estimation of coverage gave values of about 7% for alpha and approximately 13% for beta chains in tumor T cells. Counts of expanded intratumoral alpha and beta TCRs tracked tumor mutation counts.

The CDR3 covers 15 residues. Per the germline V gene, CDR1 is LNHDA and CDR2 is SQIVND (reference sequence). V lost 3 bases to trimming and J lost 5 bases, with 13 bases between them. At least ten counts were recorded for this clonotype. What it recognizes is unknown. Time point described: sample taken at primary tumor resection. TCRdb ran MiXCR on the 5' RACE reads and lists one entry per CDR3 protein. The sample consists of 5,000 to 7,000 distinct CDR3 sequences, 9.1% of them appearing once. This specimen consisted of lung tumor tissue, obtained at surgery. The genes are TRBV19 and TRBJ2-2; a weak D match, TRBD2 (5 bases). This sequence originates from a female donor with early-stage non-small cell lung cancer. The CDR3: CASSMLRRLTGELFF. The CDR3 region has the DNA TGTGCCAGTAGTATGTTAAGACGACTAACCGGGGAGCTGTTTTTT.